These T cell receptor beta chains were read from a single sample in a study of blood T cell repertoires in COVID-19. Repertoires were generated with immunoSEQ multiplex PCR, while TCRdb's copy carries only in-frame clones and drops some. This sample carries more than 95,000 clones, about 86% of them seen once, and the ten largest clones take 3.8%. The sample was peripheral blood. All receptors derive from a woman in her fifties or sixties with acute or convalescent COVID-19. Each CDR3 is given with its conserved first and last residue. The order of the fields is J gene, clone size, V gene, D gene, CDR3 DNA, CDR3 protein. The D gene is left open where the match is weak. Clone size, where shown, is once, few, many, or a class for clones that have expanded.

j_gene: TRBJ1-1
abundance: NA
v_gene: TRBV7-9
d_gene: TRBD1
CDR3nt: TGTGCCAGCAAGCTAGGACAGGGATTGGGGGCTTTCTTT
CDR3aa: CASKLGQGLGAFF

j_gene: TRBJ2-7
abundance: once
v_gene: TRBV3-1/TRBV3-2
d_gene: NA
CDR3nt: TGTGCCAGCAGCCAAGTAGGAGGGTACGAGCAGTACTTC
CDR3aa: CASSQVGGYEQYF

j_gene: TRBJ1-5
abundance: many
v_gene: TRBV2
d_gene: TRBD1
CDR3nt: TGTGCCAGCAGTGCCGACAGGGCCGCCTATCAGCCCCAGCATTTT
CDR3aa: CASSADRAAYQPQHF

j_gene: TRBJ2-7
abundance: NA
v_gene: TRBV7-3
d_gene: TRBD2
CDR3nt: TGTGCCAGCAGCTTAAGTGGCGGGAGCTCCTACGAGCAGTACTTC
CDR3aa: CASSLSGGSSYEQYF

j_gene: TRBJ1-2
abundance: NA
v_gene: TRBV19
d_gene: NA
CDR3nt: TGTGCCAGTAGTCTACAGGGAAACTATGGCTACACCTTC
CDR3aa: CASSLQGNYGYTF

j_gene: TRBJ1-5
abundance: NA
v_gene: TRBV30
d_gene: NA
CDR3nt: TGTGCCTGGGTTGGGCAGGGCCATCAGCCCCAGCATTTT
CDR3aa: CAWVGQGHQPQHF

j_gene: TRBJ2-7
abundance: few
v_gene: TRBV20-1
d_gene: NA
CDR3nt: TGCAGTGCTAGTAGGGGGAGTGGGGACTACGAGCAGTACTTC
CDR3aa: CSASRGSGDYEQYF

j_gene: TRBJ1-3
abundance: NA
v_gene: TRBV6-1
d_gene: NA
CDR3nt: TGTGCCAGCAGTGAGCGGCGACTGCCTTCTGGAAACACCATATATTTT
CDR3aa: CASSERRLPSGNTIYF

j_gene: TRBJ2-5
abundance: NA
v_gene: TRBV7-8
d_gene: NA
CDR3nt: TGTGCCAGCAGCTTAACAGGGTCAGGGGAGACCCAGTACTTC
CDR3aa: CASSLTGSGETQYF

j_gene: TRBJ2-2
abundance: NA
v_gene: TRBV19
d_gene: NA
CDR3nt: TGTGCCTCGGGGACGGGAGAGACCGGGGAGCTGTTTTTT
CDR3aa: CASGTGETGELFF

j_gene: TRBJ2-3
abundance: NA
v_gene: TRBV7-8
d_gene: NA
CDR3nt: TGTGCCAGCAGCCCCATGGCAGGCGCAGATACGCAGTATTTT
CDR3aa: CASSPMAGADTQYF

j_gene: TRBJ1-1
abundance: NA
v_gene: TRBV9
d_gene: TRBD1
CDR3nt: TGTGCCAGCAGCGTCCAGGGGGAGGTGAACACTGAAGCTTTCTTT
CDR3aa: CASSVQGEVNTEAFF

j_gene: TRBJ2-7
abundance: few
v_gene: TRBV7-3
d_gene: TRBD2
CDR3nt: TGTGCCAGCAGCGCCGGGACTACTTCCTACGAGCAGTACTTC
CDR3aa: CASSAGTTSYEQYF

j_gene: TRBJ2-1
abundance: NA
v_gene: TRBV5-1
d_gene: NA
CDR3nt: TGCGCCAGCAGCCGGCTGGGCAGTGGCTCCTACAATGAGCAGTTCTTC
CDR3aa: CASSRLGSGSYNEQFF

j_gene: TRBJ1-5
abundance: NA
v_gene: TRBV18
d_gene: TRBD1
CDR3nt: TGTGCCAGCTCACCCCGGGACAGAGAGCCCCAGCATTTT
CDR3aa: CASSPRDREPQHF

j_gene: TRBJ1-1
abundance: NA
v_gene: TRBV5-8
d_gene: NA
CDR3nt: TGTGCCAGCAGCTTGTTGGCTAGGACTGAAGCTTTCTTT
CDR3aa: CASSLLARTEAFF

j_gene: TRBJ1-1
abundance: few
v_gene: TRBV19
d_gene: NA
CDR3nt: TGTGCCAGTAGTAATGGGGAGGACACTGAAGCTTTCTTT
CDR3aa: CASSNGEDTEAFF

j_gene: TRBJ1-6
abundance: NA
v_gene: TRBV6-1
d_gene: NA
CDR3nt: TGTGCCAGCAGTGAAAAACTTCTTAATTCACCCCTCCACTTT
CDR3aa: CASSEKLLNSPLHF

j_gene: TRBJ2-1
abundance: NA
v_gene: TRBV24-1
d_gene: TRBD1
CDR3nt: TGTGCCACCAGTGATTTCGGACAGGGGGCGTGGGAGCAGTTCTTC
CDR3aa: CATSDFGQGAWEQFF

j_gene: TRBJ2-7
abundance: NA
v_gene: TRBV7-2
d_gene: TRBD1
CDR3nt: TGTGCCAGCAGTGCACAGGGGTTCTCCTACGAGCAGTACTTC
CDR3aa: CASSAQGFSYEQYF

j_gene: TRBJ2-3
abundance: few
v_gene: TRBV7-8
d_gene: NA
CDR3nt: TGTGCCAGCAATCCGGAACGAACAGGGTTCACAGATACGCAGTATTTT
CDR3aa: CASNPERTGFTDTQYF

j_gene: TRBJ2-7
abundance: NA
v_gene: TRBV29-1
d_gene: NA
CDR3nt: TGCAGCGTGACAGGCAAGTCCGAGCAGTACTTC
CDR3aa: CSVTGKSEQYF

j_gene: TRBJ1-1
abundance: NA
v_gene: TRBV11-2
d_gene: NA
CDR3nt: TGTGCCAGCAGCTTAGCTATGAACACTGAAGCTTTCTTT
CDR3aa: CASSLAMNTEAFF

j_gene: TRBJ2-2
abundance: NA
v_gene: TRBV29-1
d_gene: TRBD1
CDR3nt: TGCAGCGTTGAAGAGAATCAGGGGGCGCCAACCGGGGAGCTGTTTTTT
CDR3aa: CSVEENQGAPTGELFF

j_gene: TRBJ1-5
abundance: NA
v_gene: TRBV27
d_gene: NA
CDR3nt: TGTGCCAGCAGTCCAACAGGGTTCCTTAACCCGGTGTATAGCAATCAGCCCCAGCATTTT
CDR3aa: CASSPTGFLNPVYSNQPQHF

j_gene: TRBJ1-1
abundance: NA
v_gene: TRBV5-5
d_gene: NA
CDR3nt: TGTGCCAGCAGCCCGACAACGTCCACTGAAGCTTTCTTT
CDR3aa: CASSPTTSTEAFF

j_gene: TRBJ1-2
abundance: NA
v_gene: TRBV28
d_gene: NA
CDR3nt: TGTGCCACCGCCACGGGGGGAACTAACTATGGCTACACCTTC
CDR3aa: CATATGGTNYGYTF

j_gene: TRBJ2-1
abundance: few
v_gene: TRBV2
d_gene: TRBD1
CDR3nt: TGTGCCAGCAGCCCCGACAGGGGTTACAATGAGCAGTTCTTC
CDR3aa: CASSPDRGYNEQFF

j_gene: TRBJ2-7
abundance: few
v_gene: TRBV12-3/TRBV12-4
d_gene: NA
CDR3nt: TGTGCCAGCAGTCCCCCGCGCTCCTACGAGCAGTACTTC
CDR3aa: CASSPPRSYEQYF

j_gene: TRBJ1-2
abundance: NA
v_gene: TRBV28
d_gene: TRBD1
CDR3nt: TGTGCCAGCAGGATTAGTCCGGGACAGAACTATGGCTACACCTTC
CDR3aa: CASRISPGQNYGYTF

j_gene: TRBJ2-1
abundance: NA
v_gene: TRBV27
d_gene: NA
CDR3nt: TGTGCCAGCAGTTTCTCACAGGTGAGCTACAATGAGCAGTTCTTC
CDR3aa: CASSFSQVSYNEQFF

j_gene: TRBJ2-3
abundance: NA
v_gene: TRBV3-1/TRBV3-2
d_gene: TRBD2
CDR3nt: TGTGCCAGCAGTCGAGCGGGAGGGAACCCAGATACGCAGTATTTT
CDR3aa: CASSRAGGNPDTQYF

j_gene: TRBJ1-3
abundance: once
v_gene: TRBV7-6
d_gene: NA
CDR3nt: TGTGCCAGCAGCTTAAGTCGGGGGGGCACTGGAAACACCATATATTTT
CDR3aa: CASSLSRGGTGNTIYF

j_gene: TRBJ2-5
abundance: NA
v_gene: TRBV4-1
d_gene: NA
CDR3nt: TGCGCCAGCAGCCAAGGAGAGGCGGGGGAGACCCAGTACTTC
CDR3aa: CASSQGEAGETQYF

j_gene: TRBJ2-7
abundance: once
v_gene: TRBV18
d_gene: TRBD1
CDR3nt: TGTGCCAGCTCACCTGGACAGGGCGACGAGCAGTACTTC
CDR3aa: CASSPGQGDEQYF

j_gene: TRBJ2-3
abundance: few
v_gene: TRBV18
d_gene: NA
CDR3nt: TGTGCCAGCTCACCCCGGGACACCATCACAGATACGCAGTATTTT
CDR3aa: CASSPRDTITDTQYF

j_gene: TRBJ1-6
abundance: NA
v_gene: TRBV4-2
d_gene: TRBD1
CDR3nt: TGTGCCAGCAGCCGTCTCGAGGGGGCGATCAATTCACCCCTCCACTTT
CDR3aa: CASSRLEGAINSPLHF

j_gene: TRBJ2-5
abundance: once
v_gene: TRBV2
d_gene: NA
CDR3nt: TGTGCCACCGCGGGGATCCAAGAGACCCAGTACTTC
CDR3aa: CATAGIQETQYF

j_gene: TRBJ1-1
abundance: NA
v_gene: TRBV19
d_gene: NA
CDR3nt: TGTGCCAGTAGTATGGGAGAGGGAGTCTCGAGGACTGAAGCTTTCTTT
CDR3aa: CASSMGEGVSRTEAFF

j_gene: TRBJ2-3
abundance: NA
v_gene: TRBV2
d_gene: NA
CDR3nt: TGTGCCAGCACCATCATCGCAGGGAGGCCAGATACGCAGTATTTT
CDR3aa: CASTIIAGRPDTQYF

j_gene: TRBJ1-1
abundance: NA
v_gene: TRBV6-5
d_gene: NA
CDR3nt: TGTGCCAGCAGCCCCCCCCGAGGCCGTAACACTGAAGCTTTCTTT
CDR3aa: CASSPPRGRNTEAFF

j_gene: TRBJ1-1
abundance: NA
v_gene: TRBV19
d_gene: TRBD1
CDR3nt: TGTGCCAGTAGTATGGACAGGGACACTGAAGCTTTCTTT
CDR3aa: CASSMDRDTEAFF

j_gene: TRBJ2-2
abundance: NA
v_gene: TRBV12-3/TRBV12-4
d_gene: NA
CDR3nt: TGTGCCAGCAGCCGGGGCACCGGGGAGCTGTTTTTT
CDR3aa: CASSRGTGELFF

j_gene: TRBJ2-5
abundance: NA
v_gene: TRBV5-1
d_gene: TRBD1
CDR3nt: TGCGCCAGCAGCTCTCGGACAGGGCAAGAGACCCAGTACTTC
CDR3aa: CASSSRTGQETQYF

j_gene: TRBJ1-1
abundance: few
v_gene: TRBV7-9
d_gene: TRBD1
CDR3nt: TGTGCCAGCAGCTTAGAGGGGGCTTCTGAAGCTTTCTTT
CDR3aa: CASSLEGASEAFF

j_gene: TRBJ1-6
abundance: NA
v_gene: TRBV7-8
d_gene: NA
CDR3nt: TGTGCCAGCAAGGACAGTTTAAATTCACCCCTCCACTTT
CDR3aa: CASKDSLNSPLHF

j_gene: TRBJ2-7
abundance: NA
v_gene: TRBV27
d_gene: TRBD2
CDR3nt: TGTGCCAGCAGTTTATCGCCGGCGGGAGCGGGGATCGAGCAGTACTTC
CDR3aa: CASSLSPAGAGIEQYF

j_gene: TRBJ1-1
abundance: NA
v_gene: TRBV6-5
d_gene: NA
CDR3nt: TGTGCCAGCAGTTTGACAGGAGGTTACACTGAAGCTTTCTTT
CDR3aa: CASSLTGGYTEAFF

j_gene: TRBJ1-1
abundance: few
v_gene: TRBV19
d_gene: TRBD1
CDR3nt: TGTGCCAGTAGAAAACAGGGGGTAACTGAAGCTTTCTTT
CDR3aa: CASRKQGVTEAFF

j_gene: TRBJ1-3
abundance: NA
v_gene: TRBV6-4
d_gene: NA
CDR3nt: TGTGCCAGCAGGACGGAGCCCTCTGGAAACACCATATATTTT
CDR3aa: CASRTEPSGNTIYF

j_gene: TRBJ2-1
abundance: NA
v_gene: TRBV7-7
d_gene: TRBD2
CDR3nt: TGTGCTAGCAGTCTGACTAGCGGGACCTACAATGAGCAGTTCTTC
CDR3aa: CASSLTSGTYNEQFF

j_gene: TRBJ1-6
abundance: once
v_gene: TRBV2
d_gene: NA
CDR3nt: TGTGCCAGCAGTAGCCTACACAGGGAAAATTCACCCCTCCACTTT
CDR3aa: CASSSLHRENSPLHF

j_gene: TRBJ2-1
abundance: once
v_gene: TRBV14
d_gene: TRBD2
CDR3nt: TGTGCCAGCAGCCAGCCGGGACTAGCGCCTAATGAGCAGTTCTTC
CDR3aa: CASSQPGLAPNEQFF

j_gene: TRBJ2-3
abundance: NA
v_gene: TRBV11-3
d_gene: NA
CDR3nt: TGTGCCAGCAGCTTAGAAGGGGTCACAGATACGCAGTATTTT
CDR3aa: CASSLEGVTDTQYF

j_gene: TRBJ1-1
abundance: NA
v_gene: TRBV30
d_gene: TRBD1
CDR3nt: TGTGCCTGGAGTGAGAGGGACAGCACTGAAGCTTTCTTT
CDR3aa: CAWSERDSTEAFF